The 26 T cell receptor beta chains listed next were all sequenced from one sample in a study of blood T cell repertoires in COVID-19. Repertoires were generated with immunoSEQ multiplex PCR, while TCRdb's copy carries only in-frame clones and drops some. The sample lists approximately 150,000 clones, about 83% seen once, with 1.5% to 2% in the top ten. Sequencing was performed on peripheral blood. These receptor sequences come from a human donor in a cohort sampled during active COVID-19.

The V and J genes are TRBV7-2 and TRBJ2-7; tentatively, D is TRBD1 (6 bases). Germline V gene sequence: CDR1 SGHTA, CDR2 FQGNSA. Trimming pared 4 bases from V and 2 bases from J, leaving 15 bases between. The CDR3 is 15 amino acids. CDR3 residues: CASSSTLTGPYEQYF. CDR3 in DNA: TGTGCCAGCAGCTCAACCTTGACAGGTCCCTACGAGCAGTACTTC.

This clone came up once. The chain employs TRBV11-3 and TRBJ2-1; TRBD2 agrees at 13 bases. The CDR3 length is 15 residues. Germline V lookup: CDR1 SGHNT, CDR2 YENEEA. J gave up 6 bases and V 5 bases, and 4 bases lay outside the gene matches. CDR3 DNA sequence: TGTGCCAGCAGCCGACTAGCGGGAGGATCCAATGAGCAGTTCTTC. Its protein product is CASSRLAGGSNEQFF.

The rearrangement uses TRBV4-1 and TRBJ2-3, with D hard to call. This CDR3 spans 15 amino acids. Trimming cost V 0 bases and J 2 bases, with 9 bases left between them. Germline CDR1 and CDR2: MGHRA and YSYEKL. Written as DNA, the CDR3 is TGCGCCAGCAGCCAAGAAAGAGGTCACACAGATACGCAGTATTTT. It yields the protein CASSQERGHTDTQYF.

The CDR3 here is CASSLTSGRNNEQFF. CDR3 DNA: TGTGCCAGCAGCCTGACTAGCGGGCGGAACAATGAGCAGTTCTTC. The V gene is TRBV11-3, the J gene TRBJ2-1, with TRBD2 identical over 10 bases. The germline CDR1 and CDR2 sequences are SGHNT and YENEEA. The CDR3 is made up of 15 amino acids. J gave up 5 bases and V 5 bases, and 6 bases lay outside the gene matches.

The J gene is TRBJ2-2, the V gene TRBV6-8, with D possibly matching TRBD2 (5 bases). Germline V lookup: CDR1 MNHGY, CDR2 SAAAGT. V gave up 3 bases and J gave up 2 bases, with 16 bases separating them. CDR3 length: 17 amino acids. CDR3 sequence reads: CASSYKEGLANTGELFF. The CDR3 region has the DNA TGTGCCAGCAGTTATAAAGAAGGACTCGCCAACACCGGGGAGCTGTTTTTT.

The V and J genes are TRBV6-2 or TRBV6-3 and TRBJ2-7; the D is unclear. This CDR3 region has 13 residues. The V gene lost 2 bases and the J gene lost 2 bases, with 7 bases spanning the gap. In germline, CDR1 is MNHEY, CDR2 SVGEGT. CDR3 loop: CASSYIRTYEQYF. The CDR3 DNA reads as TGTGCCAGCAGTTACATCAGAACCTACGAGCAGTACTTC.

The chain uses TRBV28 and TRBJ2-5, with 7 bases lining up with TRBD2. The germline CDR1 and CDR2 sequences are MDHEN and SYDVKM. The CDR3 has 16 amino acids. V trimming: 6 bases; J trimming: 4 bases; junction bases outside the gene matches: 14. The CDR3 here is CASRPARRGGRETQYF. The CDR3 bases are TGTGCCAGCAGACCCGCGAGAAGGGGCGGGAGAGAGACCCAGTACTTC.

The V and J genes are TRBV7-8 and TRBJ2-7; the D gene is possibly TRBD1 (7 bases). V gave up 5 bases and J gave up 5 bases, with 19 bases separating them. CDR1 SGHVS and CDR2 FQNEAQ come from the germline V gene. There are 15 residues in the CDR3. The CDR3 is CASSRQGLSVHEQYF. CDR3 nucleotide sequence: TGTGCCAGCAGCCGACAGGGACTTTCTGTCCACGAGCAGTACTTC. The whole variable domain, filled in from reference TRBV7-8 and TRBJ2-7, reads GAGVSQSPRYKVAKRGQDVALRCDPISGHVSLFWYQQALGQGPEFLTYFQNEAQLDKSGLPSDRFFAERPEGSVSTLKIQRTQQEDSAVYLCASSRQGLSVHEQYFGPGTRLTVT.

The table lists this clone with a count of one. CDR3 residues: CASSSLILAASTDTQYF. In nucleotides, the CDR3 is TGTGCCAGCAGTTCCCTTATCCTAGCGGCTAGCACAGATACGCAGTATTTT. The chain carries TRBV6-2 or TRBV6-3 and TRBJ2-3, with 7 nucleotides matching TRBD2. Germline CDR1 is MNHEY and CDR2 is SVGEGT. The length of the CDR3 is 17 residues. V trimming: 4 bases; J trimming: 0 bases; junction bases outside the gene matches: 10.

The gene calls are TRBV6-6 and TRBJ2-7; perhaps TRBD2 as D (5 bases). The V gene's germline CDR1 is MNHNY and CDR2 SVGAGI (reference sequence). The length of the CDR3 is 14 residues. Trimming took 0 bases from V and 0 from J, leaving 6 bases between them. CDR3 coding DNA: TGTGCCAGCAGTTACTCCGCGGGCTCCTACGAGCAGTACTTC. Protein: CASSYSAGSYEQYF.

The rearrangement uses TRBV18 and TRBJ1-5, with TRBD1 matching 8 bases. V shed 5 bases, J shed 2 bases, and the junction held 2 bases outside the gene matches. The germline V gene has CDR1 KGHSH and CDR2 LQKENI. This CDR3 has 14 amino acids. CDR3 sequence reads: CASSTDRGNQPQHF. CDR3 DNA: TGTGCCAGCTCAACGGACAGGGGCAATCAGCCCCAGCATTTT.

This clone was recorded only once. The V call is TRBV5-1, the J call TRBJ2-1, with TRBD2 identical over 11 bases. The germline V gene has CDR1 SGHRS and CDR2 YFSETQ. The CDR3 is 19 residues long. The ends lost 0 bases at V and 5 bases at J; junction bases unmatched: 13. CDR3: CASSLGAPSGTSGNNEQFF. The CDR3 DNA reads as TGCGCCAGCAGCTTGGGGGCTCCCTCCGGGACTAGCGGAAACAATGAGCAGTTCTTC.

The chain couples TRBV5-1 to TRBJ1-5; maybe TRBD1 (5 bases). CDR1 is SGHRS, CDR2 YFSETQ, per germline. This CDR3 contains 16 residues. V lost 0 bases and J lost 3, with 13 bases in between. DNA for the CDR3: TGCGCCAGCAGCTTGGACGGGGGTTGGGACAATCAGCCCCAGCATTTT. It is translated as CASSLDGGWDNQPQHF.

This clone was seen a single time. This chain links TRBV19 with TRBJ1-2; D is possibly TRBD1 (5 bases). This CDR3 contains 14 residues. Germline V gives CDR1 LNHDA, CDR2 SQIVND (reference sequence). Trimming took off 3 bases at V and 8 bases at J, with 16 bases between the two ends. CDR3 residues: CASSIEQGRGGYTF. CDR3 DNA: TGTGCCAGTAGTATTGAGCAGGGCAGAGGAGGCTACACCTTC.

The chain employs TRBV29-1 and TRBJ1-4; D unresolved. This CDR3 has 13 amino acids. V lost 6 bases and J lost 1, with 9 bases in between. Germline CDR1 and CDR2: SQVTM and ANQGSEA. CDR3 amino acids: CSVASGTNEKLFF. DNA of the CDR3: TGCAGCGTCGCATCGGGAACTAATGAAAAACTGTTTTTT.

The chain links TRBV5-4 to TRBJ2-1; 7 nucleotides line up with TRBD2. CDR3 size: 15 residues. The V and J ends lost 3 bases and 2 bases, in that order; junction bases with no gene match: 5. From germline, CDR1 is SGHNT and CDR2 YYREEE (reference sequence). The DNA for the CDR3 is TGTGCCAGCAGCTGGGGGGGACTTACCTACAATGAGCAGTTCTTC. Its translation: CASSWGGLTYNEQFF.

The chain links TRBV10-3 to TRBJ1-3; TRBD1 agrees at 8 bases. Trimming took 4 bases from V and 1 from J; bases not matched to a gene: 3. In germline, CDR1 is ENHRY, CDR2 SYGVKD. The CDR3 has 15 amino acids. The CDR3 DNA follows: TGTGCCATCAGTGCGAGGGACAGGTCTGGAAACACCATATATTTT. Amino acid sequence: CAISARDRSGNTIYF.

This clone appeared a few times. V is TRBV6-2 or TRBV6-3 and J is TRBJ1-2; TRBD1 is a possible D gene (5 bases). The CDR3 consists of 15 residues. With 0 bases removed from V and 8 bases from J, the gap between germline ends came to 16 bases. Germline CDR1 and CDR2: MNHEY and SVGEGT. The CDR3 protein is CASSYSMAGQVGYTF. The DNA for the CDR3 is TGTGCCAGCAGTTACTCGATGGCAGGGCAAGTGGGCTACACCTTC.

This clone was seen once. The chain is built from TRBV30 and TRBJ1-1; D might be TRBD1 (5 bases). The CDR3 has 13 residues. Germline-derived CDR1 and CDR2 are GTSNPN and SVGIG (reference sequence). Trimming took off 0 bases at V and 5 bases at J, with 10 bases between the two ends. The CDR3 loop is CAWSVSRETEAFF. The DNA for the CDR3 is TGTGCCTGGAGTGTATCCAGGGAAACTGAAGCTTTCTTT.

This clone appeared once. The CDR3 here is CASSRRRTGANVLTF. The CDR3 region has the DNA TGTGCCAGCAGCCGGAGAAGAACTGGGGCCAACGTCCTGACTTTC. V is TRBV6-5 and J is TRBJ2-6; D is unresolved. V was shortened by 6 bases and J by 2 bases, with 11 bases between the two germline ends. Germline V gene lookup returns CDR1 MNHEY and CDR2 SVGAGI. This CDR3 spans 15 amino acids.

The V gene is TRBV6-2 or TRBV6-3, the J gene TRBJ2-2; D gene unclear. V was cut by 2 bases and J by 6 bases, with 7 bases left in between. From germline, CDR1 is MNHEY and CDR2 SVGEGT. CDR3 length: 13 residues. CDR3: CASSYVAAGELFF. CDR3 sequence (DNA): TGTGCCAGCAGTTACGTGGCCGCCGGGGAGCTGTTTTTT.

The chain joins TRBV29-1 to TRBJ2-5, with D uncertain. CDR1 and CDR2 (germline): SQVTM, ANQGSEA. The CDR3 totals 14 residues. V dropped 3 bases and J dropped 4 bases, with 15 bases sitting between them. The CDR3 is CSVETGSVGETQYF. The CDR3 DNA follows: TGCAGCGTTGAGACTGGGTCTGTCGGAGAGACCCAGTACTTC.

The chain carries TRBV5-1 and TRBJ2-3; 7 bases match TRBD2. In germline, CDR1 is SGHRS, CDR2 YFSETQ. The CDR3 runs 16 residues. The ends lost 0 bases at V and 0 bases at J; junction bases unmatched: 4. The CDR3 nucleotides are TGCGCCAGCAGCTTGGTCCTAGCGGTTAGCACAGATACGCAGTATTTT. Encoded protein: CASSLVLAVSTDTQYF.

V is TRBV19 and J is TRBJ1-1, with D maybe TRBD1 (5 bases). Trimming removed 3 bases at V and 4 bases at J, with 12 bases between. The CDR3 consists of 14 residues. CDR1 is LNHDA and CDR2 is SQIVND in the germline V gene (reference sequence). In DNA, the CDR3 is TGTGCCAGTAGTATGAGGGGCGGGGCCACTGAAGCTTTCTTT. This codes for CASSMRGGATEAFF.

The V and J genes are TRBV5-1 and TRBJ2-1; 12 nucleotides align to TRBD1. The germline V gene encodes CDR1 SGHRS and CDR2 YFSETQ. The CDR3 runs 16 residues. Trimming cost V 0 bases and J 8 bases; bases outside gene matches: 6. The CDR3 spells CASSLAGTGGVDEQFF. CDR3 in DNA: TGCGCCAGCAGCTTGGCCGGGACAGGGGGCGTGGATGAGCAGTTCTTC.

This chain connects TRBV7-2 to TRBJ1-6; weak D call: TRBD1 (5 bases). V gave up 2 bases and J gave up 10 bases, with 12 bases separating them. The CDR3 spans 14 residues. Germline V gene data show CDR1 as SGHTA and CDR2 as FQGNSA. As DNA, the CDR3 is TGTGCCAGCAGCTTATATGGGGCTCGATCACCCCTCCACTTT. Encoded protein: CASSLYGARSPLHF.